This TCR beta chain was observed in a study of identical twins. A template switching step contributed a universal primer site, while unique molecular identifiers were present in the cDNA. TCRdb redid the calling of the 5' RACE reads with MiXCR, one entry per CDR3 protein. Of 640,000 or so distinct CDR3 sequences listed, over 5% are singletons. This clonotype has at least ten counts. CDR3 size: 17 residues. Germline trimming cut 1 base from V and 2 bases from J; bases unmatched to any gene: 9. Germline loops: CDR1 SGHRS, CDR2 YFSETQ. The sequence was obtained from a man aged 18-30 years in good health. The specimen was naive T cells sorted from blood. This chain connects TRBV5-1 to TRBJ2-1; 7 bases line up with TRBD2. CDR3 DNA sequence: TGCGCCAGCAGCTTGCAGCTTCTAGCGGCTACCTACAATGAGCAGTTCTTC. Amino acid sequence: CASSLQLLAATYNEQFF.